One sample yielded the 18 T cell receptor beta chains listed below, sequenced in a study of blood T cell repertoires in COVID-19. Method: immunoSEQ multiplex PCR; TCRdb's copy keeps in-frame clones and lacks some. Of 300,000 to 400,000 clones in the sample, more than 75% were seen once. Material: peripheral blood. Receptors were obtained from a woman aged 50 to 60 with COVID-19, enrolled during active disease.

The rearrangement joins TRBV7-3 to TRBJ2-1, with 8 bases identical to TRBD2. The germline V gene has CDR1 SGHTA and CDR2 FQGTGA. The CDR3 consists of 15 residues. With 1 base clipped from V and 4 bases from J, the junction kept 3 bases outside the gene matches. The CDR3 DNA follows: TGTGCCAGCAGCTTAATCAGCGGGAGTTACAATGAGCAGTTCTTC. Translating it yields CASSLISGSYNEQFF.

This clone was seen a single time. The rearrangement uses TRBV3-1 (or the pseudogene TRBV3-2) and TRBJ1-2, with 8 positions matching TRBD1. The length of the CDR3 is 14 residues. The trim removed 2 bases at V and 8 bases at J, leaving 7 bases unmatched. CDR1 and CDR2 from the germline V gene are LGHDT and YNNKEL (reference sequence). The CDR3 DNA sequence: TGTGCCAGCAGCCAACCCGCAGGGGGCTTAGGCTACACCTTC. This sequence encodes CASSQPAGGLGYTF.

The CDR3 DNA reads TGTGCAAGTCGCCGCCTTTCGACAGGGGCATTGAACACTGAAGCTTTCTTT. Its protein product is CASRRLSTGALNTEAFF. The chain employs TRBV12-2 and TRBJ1-1; no check of the table's D call, TRBD1, against the DNA was made. TRBV12-2 is shown as a pseudogene. CDR3 length equals 17 residues.

The J gene is TRBJ2-7, the V gene TRBV27, with D hard to call. This CDR3 spans 13 amino acids. V was trimmed by 5 bases and J by 2 bases, leaving 10 bases between them. Germline CDR1 is MNHEY and CDR2 is SMNVEV (reference sequence). CDR3 in amino acids: CASSNRVTYEQYF. CDR3 bases: TGTGCCAGCAGTAATCGGGTCACCTACGAGCAGTACTTC.

The J gene is TRBJ2-1, the V gene TRBV7-3; D remains ambiguous. The CDR3 covers 15 residues. V lost 5 bases, J lost 2 bases, and 13 bases lay in between. Germline values: CDR1 SGHTA, CDR2 FQGTGA. CDR3 residues: CASSLGPVTYNEQFF. Written as DNA, the CDR3 is TGTGCCAGCAGCCTTGGCCCCGTAACCTACAATGAGCAGTTCTTC.

CDR3 region: CASSPGQSNSPLHF. Written as DNA, the CDR3 is TGTGCCAGCAGCCCGGGACAGTCTAATTCACCCCTCCACTTT. The V gene is TRBV9, the J gene TRBJ1-6; TRBD1 matches 7 bases. This CDR3 contains 14 residues. Looked up from germline, CDR1 is SGDLS and CDR2 is YYNGEE. V was clipped by 4 bases and J by 6 bases; unmatched bases: 4.

This clone was detected once. The chain joins TRBV2 to TRBJ1-1; D is possibly TRBD1 (6 bases). The CDR3 spans 14 residues. The V end lost 4 bases, the J end lost 4 bases, and 13 bases lay between the germline ends. Germline V gene sequence: CDR1 SNHLY, CDR2 FYNNEI. CDR3 region: CASSGLGATTEAFF. The CDR3 DNA reads TGTGCCAGCAGTGGGCTGGGGGCGACCACTGAAGCTTTCTTT.

V usage is TRBV6-5 and J usage is TRBJ2-5; 13 bases line up with TRBD2. The J segment lost 2 bases and the V segment lost 9 bases, leaving 6 bases of the junction unmatched. CDR1 and CDR2 from the germline V gene are MNHEY and SVGAGI. The CDR3 runs 15 residues. The chain's CDR3 is CASSGLAGEQETQYF. In nucleotides, the CDR3 is TGTGCCAGTTCAGGACTAGCGGGAGAACAAGAGACCCAGTACTTC.

This clone was found once. V and J are TRBV7-3 and TRBJ2-1, with 12 bases matching TRBD2. The CDR3 has 15 residues. J lost 9 bases, V lost 3 bases, and 6 bases had no gene match. Germline V gene lookup returns CDR1 SGHTA and CDR2 FQGTGA. The CDR3 loop reads CASSFSSGRASEQFF. DNA for the CDR3: TGTGCCAGCAGCTTTTCTAGCGGGAGGGCCTCTGAGCAGTTCTTC.

The chain couples TRBV30 to TRBJ2-1; TRBD2 aligns across 9 bases. The V segment lost 1 base and the J segment 2 bases; nucleotides outside the gene matches: 0. The CDR3 totals 14 residues. Looked up from germline, CDR1 is GTSNPN and CDR2 is SVGIG (reference sequence). The CDR3 DNA is TGTGCCTGGAGTGCTAGCGGGGCCTACAATGAGCAGTTCTTC. This codes for CAWSASGAYNEQFF.

The CDR3 is CASSLSSGGYQPQHF. The CDR3 coding sequence is TGTGCCAGCAGTTTATCCTCAGGGGGCTATCAGCCCCAGCATTTT. The gene calls are TRBV27 and TRBJ1-5; 8 bases align to TRBD1. J gave up 5 bases and V 0 bases, and 3 bases lay outside the gene matches. Germline lookup yields CDR1 MNHEY and CDR2 SMNVEV (reference sequence). The CDR3 spans 15 residues.

This rearrangement joins TRBV18 to TRBJ2-4; TRBD2 agrees at 9 bases. With 2 bases clipped from V and 1 base from J, the junction kept 9 bases outside the gene matches. The CDR3 covers 18 residues. The germline V gene has CDR1 KGHSH and CDR2 LQKENI. The CDR3 loop reads CASSPRIAGVAAKNIQYF. The CDR3 DNA sequence: TGTGCCAGCTCACCAAGGATAGCGGGAGTAGCGGCCAAAAACATTCAGTACTTC. Based on the CDR3 plus reference TRBV18 and TRBJ2-4, the full variable domain is NAGVMQNPRHLVRRRGQEARLRCSPMKGHSHVYWYRQLPEEGLKFMVYLQKENIIDESGMPKERFSAEFPKEGPSILRIQQVVRGDSAAYFCASSPRIAGVAAKNIQYFGAGTRLSVL.

The chain links TRBV2 to TRBJ2-4; perhaps TRBD1 as D (6 bases). V lost 8 bases, J lost 6 bases, and 14 bases lay in between. This CDR3 comprises 13 residues. CDR1 is SNHLY and CDR2 is FYNNEI in the germline V gene. The CDR3 is CASSRDTGNIQYF. The DNA for the CDR3 is TGTGCCAGCTCACGGGACACGGGAAACATTCAGTACTTC.

This chain connects TRBV9 to TRBJ2-3; 9 bases align to TRBD2. The CDR3 is made up of 17 amino acids. Germline CDR1 reads SGDLS; CDR2 reads YYNGEE. V trimming: 4 bases; J trimming: 1 base; junction bases outside the gene matches: 10. The CDR3 coding sequence is TGTGCCAGCAGCCCCAGGGTAGCGGGAGCCCGCACAGATACGCAGTATTTT. This gives the protein CASSPRVAGARTDTQYF.

This clone was recorded only once. This chain uses TRBV5-6 with TRBJ1-2; D remains unclear. The CDR3 loop spans 14 amino acids. Germline CDR1 SGHDT, CDR2 YYEEEE. V lost 4 bases and J 4 bases, leaving 14 bases between the germline ends. CDR3 nucleotides: TGTGCCAGCAGCCCGGGTCGAGGTTTCTATGGCTACACCTTC. Translating gives CASSPGRGFYGYTF.

This clone was observed a few times. This rearrangement joins TRBV20-1 to TRBJ2-1; 8 bases align to TRBD2. V dropped 3 bases and J dropped 1; count of bases not matched to a gene: 8. The CDR3 runs 16 residues. CDR1 and CDR2 (germline): DFQATT, SNEGSKA (reference sequence). CDR3 sequence (DNA): TGCAGTGCTAGTTCCCCCGGGGGGGCTTCCTACAATGAGCAGTTCTTC. Its protein product is CSASSPGGASYNEQFF.

The chain recombines TRBV18 with TRBJ1-5; 8 bases fit TRBD1. V shed 6 bases, J shed 5 bases, and the junction held 6 bases outside the gene matches. Germline V gene data show CDR1 as KGHSH and CDR2 as LQKENI. This CDR3 is built from 14 residues. CDR3 coding DNA: TGTGCCAGCTCCCACGGACAGGGCCATCAGCCCCAGCATTTT. Amino acids: CASSHGQGHQPQHF.

Only a few counts were recorded for this clone. V and J are TRBV9 and TRBJ2-2; 7 bases fit TRBD1. Germline CDR1 and CDR2: SGDLS and YYNGEE. J lost 6 bases, V lost 3 bases, and 14 bases had no gene match. This CDR3 is 17 amino acids long. CDR3 nucleotides: TGTGCCAGCAGCGCCCTTTTAACCAGGGGGTATGCCGGGGAGCTGTTTTTT. It is translated as CASSALLTRGYAGELFF.